This TCR beta chain was identified during a study of graft-versus-host responses after intestinal transplantation. The CDR3 length is 13 residues. Trimming stripped 0 bases from V and 4 bases from J, with 9 bases between. Germline loops: CDR1 GTSNPN, CDR2 SVGIG (reference sequence). Clones were read by immunoSEQ multiplex PCR, and TCRdb kept only the in-frame ones, dropping some. The sample has about 98,000 clones, about 82% seen once. The sample in question was PBMCs, obtained 255 days after intestinal transplant. The receptor was derived from a human patient who received an intestinal transplant, so some T cells may come from the graft donor. The V call is TRBV30, the J call TRBJ1-2; D gene unclear. CDR3 nucleotide sequence: TGTGCCTGGAGTGTCGGCAGGAGCTATGGCTACACCTTC. It specifies CAWSVGRSYGYTF.